This T cell receptor (beta chain) appears in the sequencing data of a study of T cell changes during pregnancy in multiple sclerosis. This CDR3 has 14 amino acids. Germline V lookup: CDR1 SGHTA, CDR2 FQGNSA. V dropped 1 base and J dropped 2 bases, with 9 bases sitting between them. TCRdb's copy holds only in-frame clones and misses some; the assay was immunoSEQ multiplex PCR. The data hold over 30,000 clones, with about 94% observed a single time. This sequence joins TRBV7-2 and TRBJ2-7, with no clear D. The sequenced sample was CD4+ T cells from peripheral blood mononuclear cells, obtained after pregnancy. The receptor comes from a female donor with multiple sclerosis, enrolled in a pregnancy study. The CDR3 region is CASSLEQPPYEQYF. The DNA of the CDR3 is TGTGCCAGCAGCTTAGAACAGCCCCCCTACGAGCAGTACTTC.